These 23 T cell receptor beta chains came from one sample sequenced in a study of T-cell memory formation after mild COVID-19. TCRdb reprocessed the 5' RACE reads via MiXCR and lists one record per CDR3 protein. The table lists 110,000 to 150,000 distinct CDR3 sequences, around 27% of them singletons. Sequencing was done on a sample of PBMCs or a T cell subset sorted from them (not recorded which). These receptors came from an adult woman who had mild COVID-19 (a few samples of this study predate the infection). Cell type and time point are not known.

Details on this clonotype: Relative to the germline gene, one junction end is altered; a read error may explain this. CDR3 nucleotides: TGTGCCAGCAGCTCCGGGAACCCCTTCCCTCTCTTC. It codes for CASSSGNPFPLF. The chain is built from TRBV4-2 and TRBJ2-1, with D maybe TRBD2 (5 bases). This CDR3 has 12 amino acids. Germline loops: CDR1 LGHNA, CDR2 YNFKEQ.

This clonotype was picked up a small number of times. V and J are TRBV12-3 or TRBV12-4 and TRBJ1-2; 9 bases are a match to TRBD1. CDR3 size: 14 residues. Unmatched junction bases numbered 10, after V lost 6 bases and J lost 8 bases. Here the CDR3 reads CASSRGQGYGGYTF. CDR3 nucleotide sequence: TGTGCCAGCAGCCGCGGACAGGGGTACGGCGGCTACACCTTC.

This clonotype was detected only once. The V and J genes are TRBV4-1 and TRBJ2-3, with D tentatively TRBD2 (6 bases). The CDR3 length is 15 residues. With 0 bases removed from V and 1 base from J, the gap between germline ends came to 8 bases. CDR1 MGHRA and CDR2 YSYEKL come from the germline V gene. CDR3 in amino acids: CASSQEKRGTDTQYF. The CDR3 nucleotides read TGCGCCAGCAGCCAAGAGAAGCGGGGCACAGATACGCAGTATTTT.

This clonotype was counted a few times. The rearrangement joins TRBV9 to TRBJ2-3, with D perhaps TRBD1 (5 bases). Germline values: CDR1 SGDLS, CDR2 YYNGEE. Trimming took 3 bases from V and 1 from J, leaving 12 bases between them. This CDR3 spans 15 amino acids. This CDR3 reads CASSGRTQRTDTQYF. CDR3 DNA sequence: TGTGCCAGCAGCGGCAGGACACAGCGCACAGATACGCAGTATTTT.

This CDR3 reads CAWSVTRGDTQYF. The CDR3 bases are TGTGCCTGGAGTGTAACTAGAGGAGATACGCAGTATTTT. V is TRBV30 and J is TRBJ2-3; D may be TRBD2 (5 bases). CDR1 is GTSNPN, CDR2 SVGIG, per germline (reference sequence). The V end lost 0 bases, the J end lost 5 bases, and 9 bases lay between the germline ends. The CDR3 runs to 13 residues.

The V and J genes are TRBV4-1 and TRBJ2-7, with a weak D call TRBD2 (7 bases). The CDR3 has 16 amino acids. The germline V and J ends were trimmed by 0 bases and 0 bases, with 12 bases remaining between them. Germline loops: CDR1 MGHRA, CDR2 YSYEKL. In nucleotides, the CDR3 is TGCGCCAGCAGCCAAGATCACGGGGGGCGCTCCTACGAGCAGTACTTC. This translates into CASSQDHGGRSYEQYF.

The V and J genes are TRBV19 and TRBJ2-5; unclear D gene. There are 15 residues in the CDR3. V dropped 5 bases and J dropped 0 bases, with 13 bases sitting between them. Per the germline V gene, CDR1 is LNHDA and CDR2 is SQIVND (reference sequence). The CDR3 sequence is CASSGLSGYQETQYF. CDR3 sequence (DNA): TGTGCCAGTAGTGGATTAAGTGGGTACCAAGAGACCCAGTACTTC.

The chain uses TRBV7-6 and TRBJ2-7; D not resolved. There are 14 residues in the CDR3. The V and J ends lost 0 bases and 5 bases respectively, with 11 bases between them. Germline CDR1 reads SGHVS; CDR2 reads FNYEAQ. CDR3 loop: CASSLAGFRDEQYF. CDR3 coding DNA: TGTGCCAGCAGCTTAGCAGGGTTTAGGGACGAGCAGTACTTC.

This clonotype was observed a few times. The gene calls are TRBV29-1 and TRBJ2-1, with 8 positions matching TRBD1. Looked up from germline, CDR1 is SQVTM and CDR2 is ANQGSEA. Trimming took 8 bases from V and 4 from J; bases not matched to a gene: 13. This CDR3 spans 15 amino acids. CDR3 sequence reads: CSSAKDRAGYNEQFF. The DNA for the CDR3 is TGCAGCTCGGCGAAGGACAGGGCTGGATACAATGAGCAGTTCTTC.

This chain joins TRBV2 and TRBJ2-7; D unclear. The V end was cut by 5 bases, the J end by 5 bases, with 7 bases between. Germline V lookup: CDR1 SNHLY, CDR2 FYNNEI. The CDR3 is made up of 11 amino acids. Here the CDR3 reads CASSKGNEQYF. CDR3 DNA sequence: TGTGCCAGCAGTAAAGGTAACGAGCAGTACTTC.

This clonotype was recorded a few times. This rearrangement joins TRBV5-1 to TRBJ2-1; D is perhaps TRBD2 (5 bases). CDR1 is SGHRS and CDR2 is YFSETQ in the germline V gene. This CDR3 contains 15 residues. V shed 9 bases and J shed 8 bases, with 24 bases lying between them. The CDR3 protein is CATRESPSLNDEQFF. CDR3 nucleotides: TGCGCCACCAGAGAATCCCCTAGCCTAAACGATGAGCAGTTCTTC.

J is TRBJ2-2 and V is TRBV5-1, with D perhaps matching TRBD2 (5 bases). The CDR3 spans 12 residues. Trimming removed 9 bases at V and 0 bases at J, with 6 bases between. Germline CDR1 SGHRS, CDR2 YFSETQ. CDR3 DNA sequence: TGCGCCATACTAGCGAACACCGGGGAGCTGTTTTTT. It is translated as CAILANTGELFF.

This clonotype was found a few times. V usage is TRBV27 and J usage is TRBJ2-1, with TRBD2 matching 11 bases. The CDR3 sequence is 16 residues long. From germline, CDR1 is MNHEY and CDR2 SMNVEV (reference sequence). V lost 3 bases to trimming and J lost 6 bases; unmatched junction nucleotides: 7. The CDR3 DNA sequence: TGTGCCAGCAGTTTGGGTAGCGGGAGGGGTGGCAATGAGCAGTTCTTC. Translation: CASSLGSGRGGNEQFF.

The table lists this clonotype with a few counts. The rearrangement uses TRBV12-3 or TRBV12-4 and TRBJ2-5; D not resolved. The CDR3 totals 11 residues. V lost 4 bases to trimming and J lost 7 bases, with 7 bases between them. Here the CDR3 reads CASSYGVTQYF. The DNA for the CDR3 is TGTGCCAGCAGTTACGGCGTGACCCAGTACTTC.

V gene TRBV5-8 combines with J gene TRBJ2-7; D tentatively reads TRBD1 or TRBD2 (5 bases each). Germline V lookup: CDR1 SGHTS, CDR2 YDEGEE. The CDR3 runs 17 residues. Trimming cost V 3 bases and J 6 bases, with 25 bases left between them. CDR3 DNA: TGTGCCAGCAGCTCCCAAGGCATGACAGCGGCCTTGGGCGAGCAGTACTTC. It yields the protein CASSSQGMTAALGEQYF.

This clonotype was counted a few times. The chain combines TRBV13 with TRBJ2-3; 11 nucleotides align to TRBD2. Germline V lookup: CDR1 PRHDT, CDR2 FYEKMQ (reference sequence). The CDR3 runs 19 residues. The J segment lost 12 bases and the V segment lost 5 bases, leaving 25 bases of the junction unmatched. CDR3 region: CASSPLAGDVVETDGTQYF. The CDR3, as DNA: TGTGCCAGCAGCCCACTAGCGGGAGATGTAGTCGAGACGGACGGTACCCAGTATTTT.

The chain combines TRBV12-3 or TRBV12-4 with TRBJ2-7; D not resolved. There are 13 residues in the CDR3. Trimming took 0 bases from V and 2 from J, leaving 5 bases between them. The CDR3: CASSLARTYEQYF. The CDR3 bases are TGTGCCAGCAGTTTAGCCAGGACCTACGAGCAGTACTTC.

V usage is TRBV12-3 or TRBV12-4 and J usage is TRBJ1-2; D uncertain. The V end lost 5 bases, the J end lost 0 bases, and 16 bases lay between the germline ends. The CDR3 covers 16 residues. The CDR3 here is CASSPETLSANYGYTF. For the CDR3, the DNA is TGTGCCAGCAGTCCCGAGACCCTTAGCGCTAACTATGGCTACACCTTC.

The table lists this clonotype with a few counts. The chain joins TRBV12-3 or TRBV12-4 to TRBJ2-2, with TRBD2 as a possible D gene (5 bases). V was clipped by 1 base and J by 6 bases, with 12 bases between them. This CDR3 is 15 amino acids long. DNA for the CDR3: TGTGCCAGCAGTTTAGAGGGCCCCGGGGCCGGGGAGCTGTTTTTT. This sequence encodes CASSLEGPGAGELFF.

This clonotype was observed a few times. The chain combines TRBV5-1 with TRBJ2-1; TRBD2 matches at 12 bases. V lost 0 bases, J lost 6 bases, and 7 bases stayed unmatched. This CDR3 spans 17 amino acids. Per the germline V gene, CDR1 is SGHRS and CDR2 is YFSETQ. The CDR3 reads CASSLDLAGGPGNEQFF. The CDR3 nucleotides are TGCGCCAGCAGCTTGGATCTAGCGGGGGGGCCCGGCAATGAGCAGTTCTTC.

The chain is built from TRBV27 and TRBJ2-7; a weak D match, TRBD1 (6 bases). The CDR3 extends over 17 amino acids. In germline, CDR1 is MNHEY, CDR2 SMNVEV (reference sequence). V was cut by 0 bases and J by 2 bases, with 17 bases left in between. CDR3 DNA: TGTGCCAGCAGTTTATCGACAGGTCATCCTTCACCCTACGAGCAGTACTTC. Protein product: CASSLSTGHPSPYEQYF.

The chain has TRBV20-1 and TRBJ1-1; a weak D match, TRBD1 (5 bases). The germline V and J ends were trimmed by 2 bases and 6 bases, with 13 bases remaining between them. Germline-derived CDR1 and CDR2 are DFQATT and SNEGSKA (reference sequence). This CDR3 contains 13 residues. CDR3 sequence: CSARIGGNPEAFF. CDR3 DNA: TGCAGTGCTAGAATCGGGGGTAATCCTGAAGCTTTCTTT.

This clonotype showed up just a few times. This sequence joins TRBV11-2 and TRBJ2-3, with no clear D. This CDR3 spans 16 amino acids. Looked up from germline, CDR1 is SGHAT and CDR2 is FQNNGV. V was cut by 2 bases and J by 0 bases, with 12 bases left in between. The CDR3 coding sequence is TGTGCCAGCAGCTTAAGCCTGGAGACTAGCACAGATACGCAGTATTTT. Translation: CASSLSLETSTDTQYF. The whole variable domain, remainder taken from reference TRBV11-2 and TRBJ2-3, is EAGVAQSPRYKIIEKRQSVAFWCNPISGHATLYWYQQILGQGPKLLIQFQNNGVVDDSQLPKDRFSAERLKGVDSTLKIQPAKLEDSAVYLCASSLSLETSTDTQYFGPGTRLTVL.